The rows below give T cell receptor beta chains drawn from one sample of a study of shared clonotypes between healthy human individuals. Sequencing was performed with immunoSEQ multiplex PCR; in TCRdb, only in-frame clones are kept and a portion is missing. The table has 1.5 million to 2.5 million clones, just under 95% seen once. The sample was naive CD8+ T cells sorted from blood. The receptor set was obtained from a man aged 18 to 30 in good health. The CDR3 runs from the conserved cysteine through the conserved F or W. The order of the fields is J gene, D gene, CDR3 length, clone size, V gene, CDR3 DNA, CDR3 protein. The D gene is left open where the match is weak. The listing skips clone size in some rows; elsewhere it reads once, few, many or a size class.

TRBJ1-2	-	13	few	TRBV30	TGTGCCTGGAGTGGGGAGGGTAACTATGGCTACACCTTC	CAWSGEGNYGYTF
TRBJ1-3	TRBD1	14	-	TRBV29-1	TGCAGCGTTGTCCGGGACAGCTCTGGAAACACCATATATTTT	CSVVRDSSGNTIYF
TRBJ2-1	TRBD2	15	-	TRBV5-6	TGTGCCAGCAGCTTGGGGGGACTAGCTCGAGGTGAGCAGTTCTTC	CASSLGGLARGEQFF
TRBJ2-1	TRBD2	15	-	TRBV19	TGTGCCAGTAGTATAAGGCGGGAGGGCCGATATGAGCAGTTCTTC	CASSIRREGRYEQFF
TRBJ1-5	TRBD1	15	once	TRBV7-6	TGTGCCAGCAGCTTAGAGGCAGGACAGGATCAGCCCCAGCATTTT	CASSLEAGQDQPQHF
TRBJ2-7	TRBD1	14	-	TRBV27	TGTGCCAGCACCGTGACAGGGGGTGGCTACGAGCAGTACTTC	CASTVTGGGYEQYF
TRBJ2-5	TRBD1	14	-	TRBV27	TGTGCCAGTTCAGACAGGGGCAACCAAGAGACCCAGTACTTC	CASSDRGNQETQYF
TRBJ1-4	-	16	-	TRBV15	TGTGCCACCAGCAGAGATCGTGAGGGGACTAATGAAAAACTGTTTTTT	CATSRDREGTNEKLFF
TRBJ2-7	-	14	-	TRBV6-5	TGTGCCAGCAGTTATGGGGGCCCAACCTACGAGCAGTACTTC	CASSYGGPTYEQYF
TRBJ2-1	TRBD2	16	-	TRBV9	TGTGCCAGCAGCGTAGGATCGGGGGGGACCTACAATGAGCAGTTCTTC	CASSVGSGGTYNEQFF
TRBJ1-1	-	14	-	TRBV29-1	TGCAGCGTTGCCGGGGGGCGCGTAAACACTGAAGCTTTCTTT	CSVAGGRVNTEAFF
TRBJ1-2	-	16	-	TRBV4-3	TGCGCCAGCAGCCAAGACTTTCACAGGGAGGACTATGGCTACACCTTC	CASSQDFHREDYGYTF
TRBJ2-7	-	14	once	TRBV10-2	TGCGCCAGCAGTGAGTACCGGGACACCTACGAGCAGTACTTC	CASSEYRDTYEQYF
TRBJ2-7	-	14	once	TRBV5-6	TGTGCCAGCAGCTTTGGAGGAAGCTCCTACGAGCAGTACTTC	CASSFGGSSYEQYF
TRBJ2-2	-	13	-	TRBV7-9	TGTGCCAGCAGCGACAGAAACACCGGGGAGCTGTTTTTT	CASSDRNTGELFF
TRBJ2-2	TRBD1	17	-	TRBV7-6	TGTGCCAGCAGCCCCCTCGCCCGGGACAGTCCAACCGGGGAGCTGTTTTTT	CASSPLARDSPTGELFF
TRBJ2-7	TRBD2	14	-	TRBV6-5	TGTGCCAGCAGTTACTCCGGGACTAGCGGCGAGCAGTACTTC	CASSYSGTSGEQYF
TRBJ2-3	TRBD2	17	-	TRBV7-7	TGTGCTAGCAGCTTAGGGCAGGGACTAGCGGGGGCCGATACGCAGTATTTT	CASSLGQGLAGADTQYF
TRBJ1-5	TRBD1	15	few	TRBV27	TGTGCCAGCAGTCTGGGACAGGGGCACAATCAGCCCCAGCATTTT	CASSLGQGHNQPQHF
TRBJ2-7	-	13	-	TRBV5-1	TGCGCCAGCAGCTCCGACAGACACTACGAGCAGTACTTC	CASSSDRHYEQYF
TRBJ2-1	TRBD2	17	-	TRBV4-3	TGCGCCAGCAGCCTTTCGGGACTAGCGGGAGAATTCAATGAGCAGTTCTTC	CASSLSGLAGEFNEQFF
TRBJ2-1	TRBD2	18	-	TRBV4-3	TGCGCCAGCAGCCAAGAGGAGGGAGCGGGGAGCTCCTACAATGAGCAGTTCTTC	CASSQEEGAGSSYNEQFF
TRBJ2-1	-	12	-	TRBV19	TGTGCCAGTAGGACAGGGAGGGACGAGCAGTTCTTC	CASRTGRDEQFF
TRBJ2-7	-	12	-	TRBV7-8	TGTGCCAGCAGTTCACAGGGATACGAGCAGTACTTC	CASSSQGYEQYF
TRBJ2-2	TRBD2	14	-	TRBV27	TGTGCCAGCACTCCTAGCGGAGAGACCGGGGAGCTGTTTTTT	CASTPSGETGELFF
TRBJ1-2	TRBD1	15	once	TRBV5-5	TGTGCCAGCAGCTTACCGGGACAGGGGGCGGGTGGCTACACCTTC	CASSLPGQGAGGYTF
TRBJ1-1	-	11	-	TRBV7-9	TGTGCCAGCATGTCCAGGAATGTAGCTTTCTTT	CASMSRNVAFF
TRBJ1-1	-	13	-	TRBV7-8	TGTGCCAGCAGCTTAAACGACTTCACTGAAGCTTTCTTT	CASSLNDFTEAFF
TRBJ1-6	TRBD1	13	-	TRBV19	TGTGCCAGTGGACAGGACAGCTATTCACCCCTCCACTTT	CASGQDSYSPLHF
TRBJ2-1	TRBD2	15	-	TRBV2	TGTGCCAGCAGGAATCTAGCGGGAGGCGGCAATGAGCAGTTCTTC	CASRNLAGGGNEQFF
TRBJ2-3	-	13	-	TRBV6-5	TGTGCCAGCAGTTGGGACGGCACAGATACGCAGTATTTT	CASSWDGTDTQYF
TRBJ1-2	TRBD1	14	-	TRBV5-1	TGCGCCAGCAGCATAGGACAGGGAGACTATGGCTACACCTTC	CASSIGQGDYGYTF
TRBJ1-2	-	15	-	TRBV13	TGTGCCAGCAGCCCCCGGGGGGATTCTAACTATGGCTACACCTTC	CASSPRGDSNYGYTF
TRBJ2-7	TRBD2	15	-	TRBV30	TGTGCCTGGAGTGTAGGTGGCGGGAGTATAGACGAGCAGTACTTC	CAWSVGGGSIDEQYF
TRBJ2-5	TRBD1	13	-	TRBV28	TGTGCCAGCACCAGGGGGAACGAAGAGACCCAGTACTTC	CASTRGNEETQYF
TRBJ2-5	TRBD1	17	-	TRBV27	TGTGCCAGCAGTTCCGGGACAGGGGTATTAATCCAAGAGACCCAGTACTTC	CASSSGTGVLIQETQYF
TRBJ1-5	TRBD1	15	-	TRBV5-1	TGCGCCAGCAGTCCCGACGGACAGGGAGGACAGCCCCAGCATTTT	CASSPDGQGGQPQHF
TRBJ1-2	TRBD1	17	-	TRBV7-9	TGTGCCAGCAGCTTCAGACCAGGACAGGGGCCTAACTATGGCTACACCTTC	CASSFRPGQGPNYGYTF
TRBJ1-6	TRBD1	16	-	TRBV11-2	TGTGCCAGCAGCTCCCATGCCGGGACAGTTAATTCACCCCTCCACTTT	CASSSHAGTVNSPLHF
TRBJ2-5	-	15	-	TRBV7-9	TGTGCCAGCAGCGTCGGGTCGATGCTCCAAGAGACCCAGTACTTC	CASSVGSMLQETQYF
TRBJ1-6	-	12	-	TRBV6-5	TGTGCCAGCAGTTACCCCGGCGCACCCCTCCACTTT	CASSYPGAPLHF
TRBJ2-3	TRBD2	15	-	TRBV6-5	TGTGCCAGCAGCCTCACCCCAGCGGGGACAGATACGCAGTATTTT	CASSLTPAGTDTQYF